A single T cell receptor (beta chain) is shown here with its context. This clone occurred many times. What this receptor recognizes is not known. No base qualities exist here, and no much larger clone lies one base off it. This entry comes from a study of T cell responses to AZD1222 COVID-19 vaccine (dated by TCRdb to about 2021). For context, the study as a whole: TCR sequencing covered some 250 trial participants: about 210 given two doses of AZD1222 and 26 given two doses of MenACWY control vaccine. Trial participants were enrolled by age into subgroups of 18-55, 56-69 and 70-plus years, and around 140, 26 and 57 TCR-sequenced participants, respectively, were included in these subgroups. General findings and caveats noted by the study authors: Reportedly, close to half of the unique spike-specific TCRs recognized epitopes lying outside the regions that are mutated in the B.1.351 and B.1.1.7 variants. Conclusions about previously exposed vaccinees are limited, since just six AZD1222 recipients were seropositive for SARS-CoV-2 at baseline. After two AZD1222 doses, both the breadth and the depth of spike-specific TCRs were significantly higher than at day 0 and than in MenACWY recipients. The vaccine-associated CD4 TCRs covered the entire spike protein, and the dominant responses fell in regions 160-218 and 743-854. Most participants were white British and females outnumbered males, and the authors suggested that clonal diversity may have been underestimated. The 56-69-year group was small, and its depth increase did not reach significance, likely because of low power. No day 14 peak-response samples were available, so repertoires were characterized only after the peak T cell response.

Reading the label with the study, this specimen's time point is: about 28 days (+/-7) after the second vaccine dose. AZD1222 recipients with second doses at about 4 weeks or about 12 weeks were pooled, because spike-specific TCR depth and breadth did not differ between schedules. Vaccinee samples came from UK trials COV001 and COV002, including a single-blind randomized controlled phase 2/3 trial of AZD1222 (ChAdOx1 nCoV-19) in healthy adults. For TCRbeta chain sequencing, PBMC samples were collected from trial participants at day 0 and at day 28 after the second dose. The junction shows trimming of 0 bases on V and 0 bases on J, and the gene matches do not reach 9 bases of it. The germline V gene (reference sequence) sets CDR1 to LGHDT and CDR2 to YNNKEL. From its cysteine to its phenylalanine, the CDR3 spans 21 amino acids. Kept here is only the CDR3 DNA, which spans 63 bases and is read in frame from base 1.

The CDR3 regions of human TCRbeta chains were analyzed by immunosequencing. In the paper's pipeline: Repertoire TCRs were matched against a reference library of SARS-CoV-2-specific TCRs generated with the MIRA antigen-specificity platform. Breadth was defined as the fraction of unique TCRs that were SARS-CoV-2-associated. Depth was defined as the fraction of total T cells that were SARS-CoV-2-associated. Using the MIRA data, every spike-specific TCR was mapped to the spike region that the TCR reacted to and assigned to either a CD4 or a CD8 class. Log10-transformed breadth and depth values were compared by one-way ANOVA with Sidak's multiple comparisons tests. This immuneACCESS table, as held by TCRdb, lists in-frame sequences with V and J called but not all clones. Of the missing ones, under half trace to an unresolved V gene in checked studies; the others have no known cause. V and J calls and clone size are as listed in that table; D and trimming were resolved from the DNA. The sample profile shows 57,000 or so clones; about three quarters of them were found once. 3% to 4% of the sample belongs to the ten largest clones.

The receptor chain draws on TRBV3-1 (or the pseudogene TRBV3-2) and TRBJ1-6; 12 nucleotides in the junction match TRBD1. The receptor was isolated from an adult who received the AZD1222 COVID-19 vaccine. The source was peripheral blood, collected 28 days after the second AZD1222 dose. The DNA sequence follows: TGTGCCAGCAGCCAAGATCTCATGGGACAGGGGGCAAGCTCCTATAATTCACCCCTCCACTTT. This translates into CASSQDLMGQGASSYNSPLHF.